The clone carrying this T cell receptor beta chain was found a few times. The antigen is unknown. This sample is part of a study of blood T cells in healthy people across ages. Alongside a J-beta primer mix, a sample-barcoded 5' primer served in a second PCR lasting about 6 to 12 cycles. Each cDNA molecule carried a tag from a template-switch adaptor that contained 12 random nucleotides. TCRdb re-derived calls from the 5' RACE reads in MiXCR, one entry per CDR3 protein. The profile covers about 1,000,000 distinct CDR3 sequences, with around 43% appearing a single time and about 20% taken by the ten largest. Study-wide findings and caveats: Unsorted PBMC input precluded a conclusive naive versus antigen-experienced comparison.

The origin of this receptor is a woman in her sixties in good health. The specimen was blood.

CDR3 nucleotide sequence: TGCGCCAGCAGCCGGACAGTCACCCGGGGCTCTTACAATGAGCAGTTCTTC. Translated: CASSRTVTRGSYNEQFF. The chain employs TRBV4-1 and TRBJ2-1; perhaps TRBD1 as D (6 bases). Looked up from germline, CDR1 is MGHRA and CDR2 is YSYEKL. The CDR3 spans 17 residues. Trimming shortened V by 4 bases and J by 4 bases, and 20 bases separated the two germline ends.